The clone carrying this TCR beta chain was seen only once. In the study's own analysis: Counts of nucleated cells, estimated from reference gene primer amplification, were obtained. The repertoire was sequenced with immunoSEQ multiplex PCR; TCRdb's copy has only in-frame clones and lacks some. V, J and clone size are those of that table, while D and trimming were read from the DNA. Of fewer than 150,000 clones listed, approximately 84% are singletons. The data stem from a study of blood T cell repertoires in COVID-19. About the research overall: Acute and convalescent COVID-19 samples came from the United States, Italy and Spain. Sample material is recorded as cDNA or gDNA derived from T cells, B-cell-depleted T cells, or PBMCs.

The CDR3 loop spans 14 amino acids. Germline loops: CDR1 GTSNPN, CDR2 SVGIG (reference sequence). The V segment lost 3 bases and the J segment 5 bases; nucleotides outside the gene matches: 6. Sequencing input: peripheral blood. The chain uses TRBV30 and TRBJ1-2; 10 nucleotides align to TRBD1. The clonotype originates from a human donor in a cohort sampled during active COVID-19. DNA for the CDR3: TGTGCCTGGAGATATCCGGGACAGGGGTATGGCTACACCTTC. This gives the protein CAWRYPGQGYGYTF.